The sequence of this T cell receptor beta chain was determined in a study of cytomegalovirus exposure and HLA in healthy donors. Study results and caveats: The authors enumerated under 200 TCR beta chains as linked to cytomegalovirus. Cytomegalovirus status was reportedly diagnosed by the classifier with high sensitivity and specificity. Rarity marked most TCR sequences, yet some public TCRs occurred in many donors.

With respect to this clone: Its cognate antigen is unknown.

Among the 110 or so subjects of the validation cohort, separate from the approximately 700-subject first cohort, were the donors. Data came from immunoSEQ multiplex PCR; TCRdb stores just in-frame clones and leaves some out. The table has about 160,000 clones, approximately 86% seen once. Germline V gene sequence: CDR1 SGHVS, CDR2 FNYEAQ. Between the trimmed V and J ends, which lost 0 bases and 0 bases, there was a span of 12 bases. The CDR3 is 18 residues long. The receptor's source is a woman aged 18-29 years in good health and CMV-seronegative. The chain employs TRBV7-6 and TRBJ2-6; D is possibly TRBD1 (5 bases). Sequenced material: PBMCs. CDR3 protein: CASSLADSLTSGANVLTF. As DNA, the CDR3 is TGTGCCAGCAGCTTAGCCGACAGCCTTACCTCTGGGGCCAACGTCCTGACTTTC.